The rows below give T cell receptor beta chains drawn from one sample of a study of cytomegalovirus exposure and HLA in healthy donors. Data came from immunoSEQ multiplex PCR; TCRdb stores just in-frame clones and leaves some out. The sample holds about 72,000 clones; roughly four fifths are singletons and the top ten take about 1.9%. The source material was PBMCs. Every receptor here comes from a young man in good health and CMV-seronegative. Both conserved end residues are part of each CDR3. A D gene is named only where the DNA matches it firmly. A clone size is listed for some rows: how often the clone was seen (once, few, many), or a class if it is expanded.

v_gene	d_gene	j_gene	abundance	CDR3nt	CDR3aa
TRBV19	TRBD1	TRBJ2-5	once	TGTGCCAGTAGTACCCCGGGACAGGGGGCGCGAGAACAGGAGACCCAGTACTTC	CASSTPGQGAREQETQYF
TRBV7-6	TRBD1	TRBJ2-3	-	TGTGCCAGCAGCTTACAGACAGGGTCCACAGATACGCAGTATTTT	CASSLQTGSTDTQYF
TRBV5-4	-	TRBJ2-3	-	TGTGCCAGCAGCCACAATAACATCGGCACAGATACGCAGTATTTT	CASSHNNIGTDTQYF
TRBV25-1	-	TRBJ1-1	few	TGTGCCAGCACCGGAGTGGGGCCGCAGACTGAAGCTTTCTTT	CASTGVGPQTEAFF
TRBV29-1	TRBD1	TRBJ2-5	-	TGCAGCGTCCCGGGACAGCTCATGGAGACCCAGTACTTC	CSVPGQLMETQYF
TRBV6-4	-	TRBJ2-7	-	TGTGCCAGCAGTGGGATTGAGGTAGCCCCGCGCCACAACTCCTACGAGCAGTACTTC	CASSGIEVAPRHNSYEQYF
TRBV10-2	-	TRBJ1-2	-	TGCGCCAGCAGGGCCAGGGCAGACAACTATGGCTACACCTTC	CASRARADNYGYTF
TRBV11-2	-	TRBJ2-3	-	TGTGCCAGCAGCGCCACTAATACGCAGTATTTT	CASSATNTQYF
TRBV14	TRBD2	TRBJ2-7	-	TGTGCCAGCAGCCTCCTAGCGGGAGCGTCCTACGAGCAGTACTTC	CASSLLAGASYEQYF
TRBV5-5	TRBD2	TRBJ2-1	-	TGTGCCAGCAGCTTACTAGCGAACAATGAGCAGTTCTTC	CASSLLANNEQFF
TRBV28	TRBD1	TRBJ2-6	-	TGTGCCAGCAGGCTAGGACAGGGGCGAGCTGGGGCCAACGTCCTGACTTTC	CASRLGQGRAGANVLTF
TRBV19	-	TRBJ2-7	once	TGTGCCAGTAGGGCACAGGGATTCGACGAGCAGTACTTC	CASRAQGFDEQYF
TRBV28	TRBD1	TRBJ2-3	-	TGTGCCAGCAGCCCGAACAGGGGCCGGCAAGATACGCAGTATTTT	CASSPNRGRQDTQYF
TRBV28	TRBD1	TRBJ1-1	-	TGTGCCAGCAGTTTATGGGGACAGGGGAAGGTGGGGGCTTTCTTT	CASSLWGQGKVGAFF
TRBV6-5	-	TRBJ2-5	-	TGTGCCAGCAGTTGGATCGCAGCGAGCCAAGAGACCCAGTACTTC	CASSWIAASQETQYF
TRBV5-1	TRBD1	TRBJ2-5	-	TGCGCCAGCAGCTCCGGACAGGGCCCCGAGTACTTC	CASSSGQGPEYF
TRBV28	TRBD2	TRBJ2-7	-	TGTGCCAGCAGGGCTAGCGGGAGCTCCTACGAGCAGTACTTC	CASRASGSSYEQYF
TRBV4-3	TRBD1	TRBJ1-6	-	TGCGCCAGCAGCCGTTCATCGGGACAGCATAATTCACCCCTCCACTTT	CASSRSSGQHNSPLHF
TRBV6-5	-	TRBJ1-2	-	TGTGCCAGCAGTCGCGATGAAGGAGGTGGCTACACCTTC	CASSRDEGGGYTF
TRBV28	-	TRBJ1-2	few	TGTGCCAGCAGTTCCAAATATAAACTCCACAGGGTCTATGGCTACACCTTC	CASSSKYKLHRVYGYTF
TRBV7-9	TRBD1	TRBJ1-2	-	TGTGCCAGCAGCTTCGGGACAGGGAACTATGGCTACACCTTC	CASSFGTGNYGYTF
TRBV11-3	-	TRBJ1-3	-	TGTGCCAGCAGCTTAGCCGACCGGACATCCTCTGGAAACACCATATATTTT	CASSLADRTSSGNTIYF
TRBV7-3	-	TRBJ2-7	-	TGTGCCAGCAGCGAAGACAGTCAGCACGAGCAGTACTTC	CASSEDSQHEQYF
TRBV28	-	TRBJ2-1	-	TGTGCCAGCACTCGAGGGCCCCCCGAAATCAATGAGCAGTTCTTC	CASTRGPPEINEQFF
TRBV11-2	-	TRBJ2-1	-	TGTGCCATCAGCCCCCGGGGAGTGCCCTTCGGCTCCTACAATGAGCAGTTCTTC	CAISPRGVPFGSYNEQFF
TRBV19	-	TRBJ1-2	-	TGTGCCAGTAGTATAGGAGGGTTACTGCGTGGCTATGGCTACACCTTC	CASSIGGLLRGYGYTF
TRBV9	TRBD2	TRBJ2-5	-	TGTGCCAGCAGCTCGCGGGGGGGCCTGGAGACCCAGTACTTC	CASSSRGGLETQYF
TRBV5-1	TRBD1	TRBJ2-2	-	TGCGCCAGCAGCTTGATGTGGGTCAGGACAGGGTTCACCGGGGAGCTGTTTTTT	CASSLMWVRTGFTGELFF
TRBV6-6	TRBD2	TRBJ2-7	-	TGTGCCAGCAGCTCGCGACTAGCGAGTTACGAGCAGTACTTC	CASSSRLASYEQYF
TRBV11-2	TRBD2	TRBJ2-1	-	TGTGCCAGCAGCTTAGATCTTTATAGCGGGAGGTCCAGCGGCAATGAGCAGTTCTTC	CASSLDLYSGRSSGNEQFF
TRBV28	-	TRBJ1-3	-	TGTGCCAGCAGTTTATTCGTTACAGGGTTAGGAGGAAACACCATATATTTT	CASSLFVTGLGGNTIYF
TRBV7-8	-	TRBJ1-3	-	TGTGCCAGCAGCTTGTACCGGGGAATCTCTGGAAACACCATATATTTT	CASSLYRGISGNTIYF
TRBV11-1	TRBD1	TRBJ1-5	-	TGTGCCAGCAGCTCAGGTTCAAAGGCAGGGGGCGGTCAGCCCCAGCATTTT	CASSSGSKAGGGQPQHF
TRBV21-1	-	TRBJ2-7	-	TGTGCCAGCAGCAAAGTAGGGACTTGGGTCGAGCAGTACTTC	CASSKVGTWVEQYF
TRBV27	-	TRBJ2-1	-	TGTGCCAGCAGTTTAGCAGCGTACAATGAGCAGTTCTTC	CASSLAAYNEQFF
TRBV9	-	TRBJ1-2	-	TGTGCCAGCAGCCCCGGCTCCCGGGGGGCGCAGAATGGCTACACCTTC	CASSPGSRGAQNGYTF
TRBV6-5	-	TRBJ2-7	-	TGTGCCAGCAGCCAAGCCGGGACACTAGCCTACGAGCAGTACTTC	CASSQAGTLAYEQYF
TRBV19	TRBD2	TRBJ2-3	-	TGTGCCTCCCAGGGAGCTAGCGGGAGTTCGGCAGATACGCAGTATTTT	CASQGASGSSADTQYF
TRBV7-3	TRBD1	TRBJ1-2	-	TGTGCCAGCAGCTTAACGGGACAGGGCAACTATGGCTACACCTTC	CASSLTGQGNYGYTF
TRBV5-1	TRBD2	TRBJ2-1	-	TGCGCCAGCAGCTTGTCAGGGACTAGAAACAATGAGCAGTTCTTC	CASSLSGTRNNEQFF
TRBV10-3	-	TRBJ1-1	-	TGTGCCATCAGTGAGTTTGCAGGGAACACTGAAGCTTTCTTT	CAISEFAGNTEAFF
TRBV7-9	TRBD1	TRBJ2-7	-	TGTGCCAGCAGCTTACCGGGACAGGGGGGCTACGAGCAGTACTTC	CASSLPGQGGYEQYF
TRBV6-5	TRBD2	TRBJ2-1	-	TGTGCCAGCAGTCGACTAGCGGGGTCCCTCGAGCAGTTCTTC	CASSRLAGSLEQFF
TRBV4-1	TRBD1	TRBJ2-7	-	TGCGCCAGCAGCCAAGGTACAGGGGTTGTGATCGGGTACGAGCAGTACTTC	CASSQGTGVVIGYEQYF
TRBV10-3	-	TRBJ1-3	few	TGTGCCGTCCTGGGGCGGATCTCTGGAAACACCATATATTTT	CAVLGRISGNTIYF
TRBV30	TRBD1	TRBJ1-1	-	TGTGCCTGGAGCCCCGGGACAGGGGCAGAAGCTTTCTTT	CAWSPGTGAEAFF
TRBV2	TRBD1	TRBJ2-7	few	TGTGCCAGCAGATCCGGGACAGGGCTTTACGAGCAGTACTTC	CASRSGTGLYEQYF
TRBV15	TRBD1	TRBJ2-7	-	TGTGCCACCAGCGCCCAAAGGGGGCCGACCAACGAGCAGTACTTC	CATSAQRGPTNEQYF
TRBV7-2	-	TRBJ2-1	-	TGTGCCAGCAGCTCGGACTATTACAATGAGCAGTTCTTC	CASSSDYYNEQFF
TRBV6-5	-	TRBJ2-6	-	TGTGCCAGCAGACCCAGGGGAACTGGGGCCAACGTCCTGACTTTC	CASRPRGTGANVLTF
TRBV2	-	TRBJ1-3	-	TGTGCCAGCAGTGACTCGGGGGGCACTGGAAACACCATATATTTT	CASSDSGGTGNTIYF
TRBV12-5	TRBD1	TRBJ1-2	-	TGTGCTAGTGCCCGTACCGGGACAGCAGTATATGGCTACACCTTC	CASARTGTAVYGYTF
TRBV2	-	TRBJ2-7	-	TGTGCCAGCAGGGAAAAGATAGGAGTCACCTACGAGCAGTACTTC	CASREKIGVTYEQYF
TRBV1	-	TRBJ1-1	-	TGCACCAGCAGCCTCAACACAGGGGCCAACACTGAAGCTTTCTTT	CTSSLNTGANTEAFF
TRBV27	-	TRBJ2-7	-	TGTGCCAGCAGTTCTGATGTCGGGGTAGCGGCGTACTACGAGCAGTACTTC	CASSSDVGVAAYYEQYF